The clone carrying this T cell receptor beta chain was recorded many times. As yet, its antigen is unknown. The data are from a study of T cells after yellow fever vaccination. TCRdb passed the 5' RACE reads through MiXCR, listing each CDR3 protein once. The sample yields 300,000 or so distinct CDR3 sequences, 13% seen once. Notes on the study in general: The bulk population could contribute abundant contaminating clonotypes to FACS-sorted repertoires. At around 95% for CD4 and approximately 88% for CD8, most primary-vaccination clones showed up again after the booster. Only a minor proportion of clonotypes was detected across both CD4 and CD8 compartments.

V was trimmed by 3 bases and J by 4 bases, leaving 11 bases between them. Germline CDR1 and CDR2: SGDLS and YYNGEE. The CDR3 runs 13 residues. The source was CD4+ T cells sorted from PBMCs, collected 45 days after the yellow fever booster vaccination. The clonotype was recovered from a man aged 25-45 years who received the YFV17D yellow fever vaccine. V usage is TRBV9 and J usage is TRBJ2-7; tentative D call: TRBD2 (6 bases). This chain's CDR3 is CASSDGGAYEQYF. The CDR3 DNA follows: TGTGCCAGCAGCGATGGAGGGGCATACGAGCAGTACTTC.